The clone carrying this TCR beta chain was detected ten times or more. Beta-chain TCR CDR3 regions were amplified from RNA transcripts. First-round RT-PCR relied on HTBI primers, and a second-round multiplex PCR came next. TCRdb fed the multiplex PCR reads into MiXCR, producing one record per CDR3 protein. Altogether under 800,000 distinct CDR3 sequences are present, 22% being singletons, with the ten largest covering around 6.5%. The V end lost 5 bases, the J end lost 1 base, and 14 bases lay between the germline ends. The CDR3 length is 15 residues. The record originates from a study of Graves' ophthalmopathy and Graves' hyperthyroidism.

The sequence was collected from a woman aged 18 to 35 with stable Graves' hyperthyroidism. Some clones in this sample may be carry-over from other donors' samples. The chain combines TRBV12-3 or TRBV12-4 with TRBJ1-1, with D perhaps matching TRBD1 (5 bases). Sample: peripheral blood. The CDR3 region has the DNA TGTGCCAGCAGTCACCCACTGGGGGGGAACACTGAAGCTTTCTTT. Its protein product is CASSHPLGGNTEAFF.